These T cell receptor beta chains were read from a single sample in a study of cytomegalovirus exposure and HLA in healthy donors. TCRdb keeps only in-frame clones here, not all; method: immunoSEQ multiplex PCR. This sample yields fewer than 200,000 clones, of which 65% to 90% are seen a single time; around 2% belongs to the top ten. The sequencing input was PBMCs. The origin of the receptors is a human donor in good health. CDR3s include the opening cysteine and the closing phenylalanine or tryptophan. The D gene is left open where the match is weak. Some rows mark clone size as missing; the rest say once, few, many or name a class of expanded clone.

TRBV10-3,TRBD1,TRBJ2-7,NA,CAISEGQADQYEQYF,TGTGCCATCAGTGAGGGACAGGCAGATCAGTACGAGCAGTACTTC
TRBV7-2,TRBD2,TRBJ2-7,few,CASSYSGGAYEQYF,TGTGCCAGCAGCTATAGCGGGGGGGCCTACGAGCAGTACTTC
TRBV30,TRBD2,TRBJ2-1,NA,CAWRGTSTTYNEQFF,TGTGCCTGGAGGGGGACTAGCACTACCTACAATGAGCAGTTCTTC
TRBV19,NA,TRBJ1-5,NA,CASNQDRRNQPQHF,TGTGCCAGTAATCAAGACAGGAGAAATCAGCCCCAGCATTTT
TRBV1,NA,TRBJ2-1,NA,CTLNPGRASGGDNEQFF,TGCACCCTCAACCCGGGTCGAGCTAGCGGGGGGGATAATGAGCAGTTCTTC
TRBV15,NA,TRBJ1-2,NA,CATSRDSGAPSGGYTF,TGTGCCACCAGCAGAGATTCAGGGGCGCCGAGTGGTGGCTACACCTTC
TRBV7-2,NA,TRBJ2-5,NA,CASSSNNGETQYF,TGTGCCAGCAGTTCTAATAATGGAGAGACCCAGTACTTC
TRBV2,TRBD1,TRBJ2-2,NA,CASSSGTENTGELFF,TGTGCCAGCAGCTCAGGGACAGAGAACACCGGGGAGCTGTTTTTT
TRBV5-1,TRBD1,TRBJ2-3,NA,CASSLPTGPSDTQYF,TGCGCCAGCAGCTTACCGACAGGGCCCTCCGATACGCAGTATTTT
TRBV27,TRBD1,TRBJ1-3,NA,CASSPSQGDSGNTIYF,TGTGCCAGCAGTCCATCACAGGGGGACTCTGGAAACACCATATATTTT
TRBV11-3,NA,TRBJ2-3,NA,CASSGGAGVHDTQYF,TGTGCCAGCAGCGGGGGGGCAGGTGTCCACGATACGCAGTATTTT
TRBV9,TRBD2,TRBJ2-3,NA,CASSVDERGAYTDTQYF,TGTGCCAGCAGCGTTGACGAGCGGGGGGCTTACACAGATACGCAGTATTTT
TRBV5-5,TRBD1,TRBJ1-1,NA,CASSLEQGSTEAFF,TGTGCCAGCAGCTTGGAACAGGGGTCCACTGAAGCTTTCTTT
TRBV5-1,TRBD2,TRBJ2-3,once,CASSRLAGWVSTDTQYF,TGCGCCAGCAGCCGACTAGCGGGGTGGGTTAGCACAGATACGCAGTATTTT
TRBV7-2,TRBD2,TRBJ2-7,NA,CASSTSGASYEQYF,TGTGCCAGCAGTACTAGCGGGGCTTCCTACGAGCAGTACTTC
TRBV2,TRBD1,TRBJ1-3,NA,CASHQGTELLSGNTIYF,TGTGCCAGCCATCAAGGGACAGAACTTCTCTCTGGAAACACCATATATTTT
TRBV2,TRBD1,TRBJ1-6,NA,CASSDRAGGTHSPLHF,TGTGCCAGCAGTGACCGGGCAGGGGGGACCCATTCACCCCTCCACTTT
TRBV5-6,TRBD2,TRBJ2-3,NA,CASSGAGLAFTDTQYF,TGTGCCAGCAGCGGGGCGGGACTAGCTTTCACAGATACGCAGTATTTT
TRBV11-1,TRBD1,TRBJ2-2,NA,CASSLNGAGGTGELFF,TGTGCCAGCAGCTTAAATGGGGCAGGGGGCACCGGGGAGCTGTTTTTT
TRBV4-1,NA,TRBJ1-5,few,CASSQELGEKPQHF,TGCGCCAGCAGCCAAGAGCTGGGAGAAAAGCCCCAGCATTTT
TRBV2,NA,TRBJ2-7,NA,CASSGSGTTPYEQYF,TGTGCCAGCAGTGGATCCGGGACAACACCCTACGAGCAGTACTTC
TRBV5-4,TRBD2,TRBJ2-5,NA,CASSRGLAGPGETQYF,TGTGCCAGCAGCCGCGGACTAGCGGGGCCCGGGGAGACCCAGTACTTC
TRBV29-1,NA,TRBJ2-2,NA,CSVPHGYTGELFF,TGCAGCGTGCCCCACGGGTACACCGGGGAGCTGTTTTTT
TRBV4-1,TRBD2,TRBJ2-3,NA,CASSQGLAGLEYF,TGCGCCAGCAGCCAAGGACTAGCGGGGTTGGAGTATTTT
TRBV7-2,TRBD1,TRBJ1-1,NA,CASNPRGTGGLNTEAFF,TGTGCCAGCAACCCAAGGGGGACAGGGGGCCTGAACACTGAAGCTTTCTTT
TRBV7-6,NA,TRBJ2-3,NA,CASSLAQITDTQYF,TGTGCCAGCAGCCTTGCCCAGATCACAGATACGCAGTATTTT
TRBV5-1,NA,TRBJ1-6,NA,CASSATGLSPLHF,TGCGCCAGCAGCGCCACAGGGCTATCACCCCTCCACTTT
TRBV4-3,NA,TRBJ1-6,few,CASSQDLRNSPLHF,TGCGCCAGCAGCCAAGATCTACGAAATTCACCCCTCCACTTT
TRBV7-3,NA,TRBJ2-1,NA,CASSEQSSYNEQFF,TGTGCCAGCAGCGAACAGAGCTCCTACAATGAGCAGTTCTTC
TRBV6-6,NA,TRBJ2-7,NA,CASTSLAPAYEQYF,TGTGCCAGCACCTCTCTAGCACCAGCCTACGAGCAGTACTTC
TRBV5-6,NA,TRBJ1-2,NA,CASSLALTADYGYTF,TGTGCCAGCAGCTTGGCCTTAACGGCGGACTATGGCTACACCTTC
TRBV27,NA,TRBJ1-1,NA,CASSLFGAAKNTEAFF,TGTGCCAGCAGTTTATTTGGGGCGGCTAAGAACACTGAAGCTTTCTTT
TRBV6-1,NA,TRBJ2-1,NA,CASSSGGSSYNEQFF,TGTGCCAGCAGTTCTGGGGGGAGCTCCTACAATGAGCAGTTCTTC
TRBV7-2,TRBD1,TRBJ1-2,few,CASSLTGESAYGYTF,TGTGCCAGCAGCTTAACAGGGGAATCGGCCTATGGCTACACCTTC
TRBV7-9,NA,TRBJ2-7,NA,CASSLVLAGNEQYF,TGTGCCAGCAGCTTAGTGCTCGCGGGAAACGAGCAGTACTTC
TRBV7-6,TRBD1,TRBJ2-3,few,CASSLMGQGATDTQYF,TGTGCCAGCAGCTTAATGGGACAGGGGGCGACAGATACGCAGTATTTT
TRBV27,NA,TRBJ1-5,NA,CASSPYRGNQPQHF,TGTGCCAGCAGTCCCTACAGGGGCAATCAGCCCCAGCATTTT
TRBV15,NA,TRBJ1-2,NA,CATREGLGKGYGYTF,TGTGCCACCAGAGAAGGGCTCGGGAAAGGGTATGGCTACACCTTC
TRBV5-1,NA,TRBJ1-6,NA,CASKGSPDNSPLHF,TGCGCCAGCAAAGGGAGCCCCGATAATTCACCCCTCCACTTT
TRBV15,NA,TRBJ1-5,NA,CATSRAPGGNQPQHF,TGTGCCACCAGCAGAGCGCCCGGGGGCAATCAGCCCCAGCATTTT
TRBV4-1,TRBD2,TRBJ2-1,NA,CASSQWGGGSSYNEQFF,TGCGCCAGCAGCCAGTGGGGCGGGGGAAGCTCCTACAATGAGCAGTTCTTC
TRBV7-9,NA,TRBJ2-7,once,CASSLGTGPEQYF,TGTGCCAGCAGCTTAGGTACCGGTCCTGAGCAGTACTTC
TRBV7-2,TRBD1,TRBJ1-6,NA,CASSSHGQGVTPLHF,TGTGCCAGCAGCTCCCATGGACAGGGCGTGACACCCCTCCACTTT
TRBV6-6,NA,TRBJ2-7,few,CASSTSQDNYEQYF,TGTGCCAGCAGTACAAGCCAGGATAATTACGAGCAGTACTTC
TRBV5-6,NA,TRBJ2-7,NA,CASSLPGNEQYF,TGTGCCAGCAGCTTACCGGGAAACGAGCAGTACTTC
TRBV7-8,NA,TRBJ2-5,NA,CASSSTGSPKETQYF,TGTGCCAGCAGCTCTACTGGGAGCCCGAAAGAGACCCAGTACTTC
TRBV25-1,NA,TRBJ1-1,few,CASSRTGLNTEAFF,TGTGCCAGCAGCAGAACAGGGTTGAACACTGAAGCTTTCTTT
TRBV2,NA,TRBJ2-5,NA,CASNRIQETQYF,TGTGCCAGCAACAGGATCCAAGAGACCCAGTACTTC